This record covers a single TCR beta chain. This receptor's antigen is unknown. No base qualities exist here, and no much larger clone lies one base off it. According to the germline V gene, CDR1 reads SGHAT and CDR2 reads FQNNGV. The CDR3 starts with the cysteine, ends with the phenylalanine, and has 16 residues. This entry keeps only the CDR3 DNA: 48 bases, framed from base 1. The trim is 3 bases for V and 2 bases for J, with a gap of 16 bases between the germline ends. TCRbeta CDR3 regions were amplified from genomic DNA by means of the immunoSEQ Assay, a bias-controlled multiplex PCR. As for the authors' bioinformatics: Within the assay, amplification of reference gene primers was used to estimate how many nucleated cells each sample contained. To quantify the absolute abundance of each unique TCRbeta CDR3 rearrangement, sequence reads were collapsed and filtered. For each sample, productive Simpson clonality was calculated as the square root of Simpson's diversity index over productive rearrangements. Sourced from immuneACCESS, this table was stored by TCRdb with only in-frame sequences that have V and J called. A share of the clones is absent; for the studies checked, an unresolved V gene accounts for under half, and the remainder has no known explanation. D and trimming were read from the DNA, whereas the V and J calls and clone size are those reported in that table. The sample yields fewer than 250,000 clones; roughly four fifths were counted once. The ten largest make up about 4.8% of the sample.

These data belong to a study of blood T cell repertoires in COVID-19 (dated by TCRdb to about 2020). Regarding the complete study: Samples from collaborators originated in the United States, Italy and Spain and spanned both the acute and convalescent phases of COVID-19. The repertoires were released in a freely available public database intended as a resource for research on the immune response to SARS-CoV-2. HLA class I and class II types, where available, came from metadata supplied by the sample provider rather than from assay-based typing. The prospective study material was composed of cDNA or gDNA derived from T cells, B-cell-depleted T cells, or PBMCs. The samples were drawn from the first 160 participants of the ongoing ImmuneRACE study and from under 1,500 subjects provided by 6 global collaborators. Subjects who had been exposed to COVID-19, were actively infected with it, or had recovered from it provided the deeply sampled blood TCRbeta repertoires that made up the dataset. A de-identified subject ID, COVID-19 status, age in years and sex were almost always included in the sample metadata. On the study overall, not on this receptor specifically: The quantity of clinical and demographic metadata differed by source and by participant and was supplied without curation.

Each collaborating institution followed its own protocols to collect whole blood in K2EDTA tubes. For TCRbeta analysis, collaborators shipped samples in one of three forms: frozen whole blood, isolated PBMCs, or DNA extracted from either of those sample types. The TCR originated in a woman aged 70-85 years with acute or convalescent COVID-19. The chain was built from TRBV11-2 and TRBJ2-5; tentative D gene TRBD2, with 7 bases matching. The sequenced sample consisted of peripheral blood. The CDR3 protein: CASSFGGGLPQETQYF. The DNA sequence follows: TGTGCCAGCAGCTTTGGCGGGGGCCTTCCTCAAGAGACCCAGTACTTC.